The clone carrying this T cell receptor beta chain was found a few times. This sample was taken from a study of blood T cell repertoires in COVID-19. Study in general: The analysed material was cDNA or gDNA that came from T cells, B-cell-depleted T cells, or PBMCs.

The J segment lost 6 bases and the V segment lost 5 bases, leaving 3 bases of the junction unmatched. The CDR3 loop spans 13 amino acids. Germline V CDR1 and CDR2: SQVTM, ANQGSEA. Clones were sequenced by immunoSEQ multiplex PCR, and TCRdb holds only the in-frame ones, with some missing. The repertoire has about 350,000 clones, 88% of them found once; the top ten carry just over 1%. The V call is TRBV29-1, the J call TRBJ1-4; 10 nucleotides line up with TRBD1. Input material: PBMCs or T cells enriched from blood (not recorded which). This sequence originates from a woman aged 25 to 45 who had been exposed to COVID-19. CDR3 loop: CSVTGTGDEKLFF. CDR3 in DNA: TGCAGCGTTACCGGGACAGGGGATGAAAAACTGTTTTTT.